This passage covers 20 T cell receptor beta chains from one sample sequenced in a study of T cells after yellow fever vaccination. TCRdb passed the 5' RACE reads through MiXCR, listing each CDR3 protein once. The top ten clones hold approximately 19% of a sample with some 320,000 distinct CDR3 sequences, around 4.3% of them seen once. The input for sequencing was PBMCs, taken 15 days after the yellow fever booster vaccination. The receptors were gathered from a man younger than 35 who received the YFV17D yellow fever vaccine.

This clonotype was counted at least ten times. This chain uses TRBV20-1 with TRBJ2-1, with D possibly being TRBD1 (6 bases). V lost 2 bases to trimming and J lost 2 bases, with 10 bases between them. Per germline, CDR1 DFQATT and CDR2 SNEGSKA (reference sequence). The CDR3 has 14 amino acids. The CDR3 DNA follows: TGCAGTGCTAGAAACAGGGAGACCTACAATGAGCAGTTCTTC. Its protein is CSARNRETYNEQFF.

The chain combines TRBV5-1 with TRBJ2-2, with D uncertain. CDR1 SGHRS and CDR2 YFSETQ come from the germline V gene. The CDR3 extends over 15 amino acids. V shed 4 bases and J shed 4 bases, with 14 bases lying between them. This chain's CDR3 is CASSTYSPLTGELFF. The DNA for the CDR3 is TGCGCCAGCAGCACATACAGCCCTCTCACCGGGGAGCTGTTTTTT.

This clonotype has at least ten counts. This chain connects TRBV4-3 to TRBJ2-7; TRBD1 might be the D (5 bases). V lost 0 bases and J 2 bases, leaving 14 bases between the germline ends. The CDR3 spans 16 residues. Germline CDR1 LGHNA, CDR2 YSLEER. This chain's CDR3 is CASSQDLGGATYEQYF. For the CDR3, the DNA is TGCGCCAGCAGCCAAGATCTTGGTGGGGCCACCTACGAGCAGTACTTC.

The chain employs TRBV4-2 and TRBJ2-7; TRBD2 agrees at 11 bases. J was trimmed by 3 bases and V by 0 bases; bases with no gene match: 1. CDR1 is LGHNA, CDR2 YNFKEQ, per germline. This CDR3 spans 15 amino acids. The CDR3 sequence: CASSQDGTSGYEQYV. In nucleotides, the CDR3 is TGTGCCAGCAGCCAAGATGGGACTAGCGGCTACGAGCAGTACGTC.

This clonotype was seen many times. The V gene is TRBV29-1, the J gene TRBJ1-2, with 7 nucleotides matching TRBD1. This CDR3 contains 15 residues. Germline V gene lookup returns CDR1 SQVTM and CDR2 ANQGSEA. The V segment lost 7 bases and the J segment 0 bases; nucleotides outside the gene matches: 11. The CDR3 region is CSAEGFRGANYGYTF. The CDR3 coding sequence is TGCAGCGCCGAAGGGTTCAGGGGGGCTAACTATGGCTACACCTTC.

V and J are TRBV4-3 and TRBJ2-1; the match to TRBD2 covers 16 bases. The V gene end was trimmed by 4 bases and the J gene end by 8 bases; junction bases not matched to a gene: 14. The germline V gene encodes CDR1 LGHNA and CDR2 YSLEER. CDR3 length: 19 amino acids. CDR3 loop: CASSLGTSGGAYPPYEQFF. In nucleotides, the CDR3 is TGCGCCAGCAGCCTCGGGACTAGCGGGGGGGCATACCCCCCATATGAGCAGTTCTTC.

This clonotype was found many times. V is TRBV6-2 or TRBV6-3 and J is TRBJ1-1; a possible D gene is TRBD1 (5 bases). Germline V gene lookup returns CDR1 MNHEY and CDR2 SVGEGT. CDR3 length equals 14 residues. V gave up 4 bases and J gave up 5 bases, with 14 bases separating them. This CDR3 is CASSFPGWETEAFF. The CDR3 coding sequence is TGTGCCAGCAGTTTTCCAGGGTGGGAGACTGAAGCTTTCTTT.

In this sample, this clonotype turned up a few times. CDR3 region: CASRPTDYSNQPQHF. DNA of the CDR3: TGTGCCAGCAGGCCCACAGATTATAGCAATCAGCCCCAGCATTTT. The chain couples TRBV27 to TRBJ1-5; D is unresolved. The CDR3 has 15 amino acids. In germline, CDR1 is MNHEY, CDR2 SMNVEV (reference sequence). Trimming cost V 6 bases and J 0 bases, with 12 bases left between them.

This clonotype was recorded at least ten times. The chain links TRBV7-9 to TRBJ1-1; 9 nucleotides align to TRBD1. The V segment lost 5 bases and the J segment 8 bases; nucleotides outside the gene matches: 3. The CDR3 totals 12 residues. Looked up from germline, CDR1 is SEHNR and CDR2 is FQNEAQ (reference sequence). CDR3 in DNA: TGTGCCAGCAGCCGCGGGACAGGGGAAGCTTTCTTT. Translated: CASSRGTGEAFF. Full variable domain (remainder filled in from reference TRBV7-9 and TRBJ1-1): DTGVSQNPRHKITKRGQNVTFRCDPISEHNRLYWYRQTLGQGPEFLTYFQNEAQLEKSRLLSDRFSAERPKGSFSTLEIQRTEQGDSAMYLCASSRGTGEAFFGQGTRLTVV.

This clonotype was seen a handful of times. The chain uses TRBV5-6 and TRBJ1-2; D is uncertain. The CDR3 sequence is 13 residues long. V was shortened by 4 bases and J by 1 base, with 8 bases between the two germline ends. CDR1 and CDR2 (germline): SGHDT, YYEEEE. The CDR3 DNA sequence: TGTGCCAGCAGCCCCGGACGTAACTATGGCTACACCTTC. Its protein is CASSPGRNYGYTF.

This clonotype was counted only a few times. The chain combines TRBV7-9 with TRBJ2-1; 14 positions agree with TRBD2. The CDR3 length is 19 residues. The V segment lost 11 bases and the J segment 7 bases; nucleotides outside the gene matches: 22. Germline CDR1 reads SEHNR; CDR2 reads FQNEAQ (reference sequence). In nucleotides, the CDR3 is TGTGCCGCAGGGTTGGGACCCAGACTAGCGGGGGGGAAGAAAAATGAGCAGTTCTTC. This gives the protein CAAGLGPRLAGGKKNEQFF.

This clonotype was seen repeatedly, ten times or more. The V call is TRBV5-1, the J call TRBJ2-1; no reliable D call. Germline V lookup: CDR1 SGHRS, CDR2 YFSETQ. Trimming shortened V by 0 bases and J by 0 bases, and 7 bases separated the two germline ends. The CDR3 totals 15 residues. Here the CDR3 DNA reads TGCGCCAGCAGCTTGGCCATGGGCTCCTACAATGAGCAGTTCTTC. It specifies CASSLAMGSYNEQFF.

The chain recombines TRBV6-5 with TRBJ2-1; D is perhaps TRBD1 or TRBD2 (5 bases each). This CDR3 region has 15 residues. The V end lost 5 bases, the J end lost 0 bases, and 11 bases lay between the germline ends. Germline V gene lookup returns CDR1 MNHEY and CDR2 SVGAGI. CDR3 loop: CASSPPGTSYNEQFF. The CDR3, as DNA: TGTGCCAGCAGTCCTCCAGGGACCTCCTACAATGAGCAGTTCTTC.

This clonotype was found a few times. J is TRBJ2-2 and V is TRBV7-2; no clear D. The ends were cut back, 4 bases at V and 10 bases at J, with 13 bases in the middle. The CDR3 spans 13 residues. CDR1 and CDR2 (germline): SGHTA, FQGNSA. CDR3 in DNA: TGTGCCAGCAGCTCCCTTTTGACCAAGGAGCTGTTTTTT. It yields the protein CASSSLLTKELFF.

Many counts were recorded for this clonotype. The V call is TRBV7-2, the J call TRBJ2-5, with 8 bases fitting TRBD1. V lost 6 bases to trimming and J lost 7 bases; unmatched junction nucleotides: 10. CDR1 is SGHTA, CDR2 FQGNSA, per germline. The CDR3 extends over 14 amino acids. The CDR3 sequence is CASSQGQGGGTQYF. The CDR3 region has the DNA TGTGCCAGCAGTCAAGGACAGGGCGGTGGGACCCAGTACTTC.

The table lists this clonotype with many counts. CDR3 amino acids: CASSDGEFQYF. CDR3 coding DNA: TGTGCCAGCAGTGACGGGGAATTTCAGTACTTC. The J gene is TRBJ2-4, the V gene TRBV25-1; a possible D gene is TRBD2 (5 bases). The germline V gene has CDR1 MGHDK and CDR2 SYGVNS. The CDR3 length is 11 residues. V lost 3 bases and J lost 11, with 8 bases in between.

V usage is TRBV2 and J usage is TRBJ2-7, with 7 bases that match TRBD1. J gave up 7 bases and V 7 bases, and 13 bases lay outside the gene matches. This CDR3 region has 14 residues. Germline CDR1 SNHLY, CDR2 FYNNEI. The CDR3: CASKPGTEGMEQYF. The CDR3 DNA reads as TGTGCCAGCAAACCTGGGACAGAGGGGATGGAGCAGTACTTC. Full variable domain (missing parts from reference TRBV2 and TRBJ2-7): EPEVTQTPSHQVTQMGQEVILRCVPISNHLYFYWYRQILGQKVEFLVSFYNNEISEKSEIFDDQFSVERPDGSNFTLKIRSTKLEDSAMYFCASKPGTEGMEQYFGPGTRLTVT.

In its sample, this clonotype was seen a few times. The chain employs TRBV5-6 and TRBJ2-5, with a tentative D call TRBD1 (5 bases). CDR1 and CDR2 from the germline V gene are SGHDT and YYEEEE. V lost 4 bases, J lost 8 bases, and 15 bases lay in between. This CDR3 contains 13 residues. The CDR3 DNA reads as TGTGCCAGCAGCACCACCTCACAGGATACCCAGTACTTC. Protein: CASSTTSQDTQYF.

The sample holds a few counts of this clonotype. The chain combines TRBV18 with TRBJ2-7, with 9 nucleotides matching TRBD1. The CDR3 extends over 14 amino acids. Looked up from germline, CDR1 is KGHSH and CDR2 is LQKENI. J was trimmed by 6 bases and V by 6 bases; bases with no gene match: 9. CDR3 nucleotides: TGTGCCAGCTCTCCTAGGACAGGGGTAAGCGAGCAGTACGTC. It is translated as CASSPRTGVSEQYV.

This clonotype was seen many times. The gene calls are TRBV9 and TRBJ2-7; D gene ambiguous. V lost 3 bases and J 4 bases, leaving 17 bases between the germline ends. This CDR3 has 15 residues. Per the germline V gene, CDR1 is SGDLS and CDR2 is YYNGEE. The CDR3 protein is CASSASWGSGYEQYF. CDR3 nucleotides: TGTGCCAGCAGCGCCTCTTGGGGTTCCGGGTACGAGCAGTACTTC.